This T cell receptor beta chain was identified during a study of T cell clonotyping in hematopoietic cell transplantation. With respect to this clone: The antigen remains undetermined.

Study-wide findings and caveats: Graft donor and pretransplant recipient Inverse Simpson Index values predicted broader posttransplant TCR diversity.

Measured with immunoSEQ multiplex PCR; TCRdb has only the in-frame clones, and not every one. The repertoire holds tens of thousands of clones, with about 93% as singletons. The germline V gene encodes CDR1 SGDLS and CDR2 YYNGEE. This CDR3 spans 15 amino acids. The V end was cut by 0 bases, the J end by 8 bases, with 12 bases between. Sequencing used peripheral blood mononuclear cells. This TCR was sampled from a woman in her fifties or sixties in good health. Some clones in this sample may be carry-over from other donors' samples. This chain uses TRBV9 with TRBJ1-6; no firm D call. CDR3 nucleotides: TGTGCCAGCAGCGTAGAGCGGGGTATTGATTCACCCCTCCACTTT. As protein: CASSVERGIDSPLHF.